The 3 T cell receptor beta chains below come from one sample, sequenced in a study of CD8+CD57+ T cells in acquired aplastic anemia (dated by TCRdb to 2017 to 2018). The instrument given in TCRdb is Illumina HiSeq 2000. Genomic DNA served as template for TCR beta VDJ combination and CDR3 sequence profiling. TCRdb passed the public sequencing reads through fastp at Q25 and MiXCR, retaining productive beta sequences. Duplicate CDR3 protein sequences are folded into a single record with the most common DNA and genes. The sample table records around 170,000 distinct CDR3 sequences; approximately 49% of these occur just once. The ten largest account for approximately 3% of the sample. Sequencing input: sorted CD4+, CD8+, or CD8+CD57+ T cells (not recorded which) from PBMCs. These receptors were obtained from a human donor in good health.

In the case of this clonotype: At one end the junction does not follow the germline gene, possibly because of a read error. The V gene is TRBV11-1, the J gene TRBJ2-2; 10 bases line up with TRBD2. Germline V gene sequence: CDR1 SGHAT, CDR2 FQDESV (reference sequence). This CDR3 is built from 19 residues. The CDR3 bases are TGTGCCAGCAGCGACCGGGGCAGAGCGGGAGGGTCTTACACCGAGGAGCTGTTTTTT. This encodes CASSDRGRAGGSYTEELFF. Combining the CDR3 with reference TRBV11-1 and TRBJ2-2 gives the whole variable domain EAEVAQSPRYKITEKSQAVAFWCDPISGHATLYWYRQILGQGPELLVQFQDESVVDDSQLPKDRFSAERLKGVDSTLKIQPAELGDSAMYLCASSDRGRAGGSYTEELFFGEGSRLTVL.

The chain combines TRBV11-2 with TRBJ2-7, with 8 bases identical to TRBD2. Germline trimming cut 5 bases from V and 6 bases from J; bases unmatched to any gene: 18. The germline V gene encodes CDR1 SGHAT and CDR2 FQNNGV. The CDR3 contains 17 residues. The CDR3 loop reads CASSLIGVGTSSSEQYF. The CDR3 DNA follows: TGTGCCAGCAGCCTCATAGGTGTTGGGACTAGTTCTTCCGAGCAGTACTTC.

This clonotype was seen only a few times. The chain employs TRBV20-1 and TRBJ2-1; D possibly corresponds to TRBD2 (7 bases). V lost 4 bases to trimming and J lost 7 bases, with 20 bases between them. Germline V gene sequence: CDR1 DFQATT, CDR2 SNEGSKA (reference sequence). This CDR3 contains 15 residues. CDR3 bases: TGCAGTGCTAATTACATAGGGCGGGGGCTTAATGAGCAGTTCTTC. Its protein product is CSANYIGRGLNEQFF.